These T cell receptor beta chains were read from a single sample in a study of cytomegalovirus exposure and HLA in healthy donors. Using immunoSEQ multiplex PCR, the repertoire was profiled, and TCRdb retains in-frame clones only, with some absent. The sample contains about 36,000 clones, roughly two thirds of which appear only once. Sequenced sample: PBMCs. The source of these receptors is a man under 40 in good health and CMV-seronegative. Both conserved end residues are part of each CDR3. A D gene is named only where the DNA matches it firmly. Only part of the rows carry a size: once, few, many, or a class if the clone is expanded.

j_gene,v_gene,d_gene,abundance,CDR3nt,CDR3aa
TRBJ2-7,TRBV5-6,-,-,TGTGCCAGCAGCTCCACCCCCTCCGGGACTGCCAACGAGCAGTACTTC,CASSSTPSGTANEQYF
TRBJ2-5,TRBV10-3,TRBD2,-,TGTGCCATCAGTGAGCTGGGACTAGCGGGAGAGACCCAGTACTTC,CAISELGLAGETQYF
TRBJ2-5,TRBV4-3,-,-,TGCGCCAGCAGCCCCACGGGAAACAGGGTCGGAGAGACCCAGTACTTC,CASSPTGNRVGETQYF
TRBJ2-5,TRBV5-4,TRBD1,-,TGTGCCAGCAGCGGGTGGGGACAGGGGGCACGAGAGACCCAGTACTTC,CASSGWGQGARETQYF
TRBJ1-6,TRBV5-5,-,few,TGTGCCAGCAGCTTGGAGGGAGACTCCTATAATTCACCCCTCCACTTT,CASSLEGDSYNSPLHF
TRBJ1-6,TRBV6-6,-,few,TGTGCCAGCAGTTACGAGGGACGGGGGAATTCACCCCTCCACTTT,CASSYEGRGNSPLHF
TRBJ2-7,TRBV4-1,TRBD2,-,TGCGCCAGCAGCCTAGGACTAGCGGATACCTACGAGCAGTACTTC,CASSLGLADTYEQYF
TRBJ2-7,TRBV7-9,TRBD1,-,TGTGCCAGCAGCTATAACAGGGGTTTCGACGAGCAGTACTTC,CASSYNRGFDEQYF
TRBJ2-1,TRBV4-2,-,-,TGTGCCAGCAGCCACGGGACATCCAGGGAGCAGTTCTTC,CASSHGTSREQFF
TRBJ2-1,TRBV7-2,-,-,TGTGCCAGCAGCTTAGCTAGTAATCGGAGGGAGCAGCAGTTCTTC,CASSLASNRREQQFF
TRBJ2-2,TRBV25-1,-,-,TGTGCCAGCAGTGAAATAGCGAACACCGGGGAGCTGTTTTTT,CASSEIANTGELFF
TRBJ2-1,TRBV10-3,TRBD1,-,TGTGCCATCAGTGCGACAGGGGCCTCCTACAATGAGCAGTTCTTC,CAISATGASYNEQFF
TRBJ2-1,TRBV4-2,-,-,TGTGCCAGCAGCCAAGAGGGGGGCTCCTACAATGAGCAGTTCTTC,CASSQEGGSYNEQFF
TRBJ1-4,TRBV29-1,-,once,TGCAGCGTCCTAACTTTTAATAATGAAAAACTGTTTTTT,CSVLTFNNEKLFF
TRBJ2-3,TRBV9,-,-,TGTGCCAGCAGCGTAGTGCGCTCGAGCACAGATACGCAGTATTTT,CASSVVRSSTDTQYF
TRBJ2-5,TRBV25-1,-,-,TGTGCCAGCAGTGAATATCAGGGGCGGCAAGAGACCCAGTACTTC,CASSEYQGRQETQYF
TRBJ2-5,TRBV11-2,TRBD1,-,TGTGCCAGCAGTTCGGACAGGGGACACGAAGAGACCCAGTACTTC,CASSSDRGHEETQYF
TRBJ1-5,TRBV6-1,TRBD1,-,TGTGCCAGCAGCCCCGGGACAGGACGGCATCAGCCCCAGCATTTT,CASSPGTGRHQPQHF
TRBJ2-1,TRBV15,-,once,TGTGCCACCAGCGTCAGGGCTGGTTACAATGAGCAGTTCTTC,CATSVRAGYNEQFF
TRBJ1-2,TRBV15,TRBD1,few,TGTGCCACCAGCCCAGAAGGGACAGGGCACTATGGCTACACCTTC,CATSPEGTGHYGYTF
TRBJ2-7,TRBV6-5,-,-,TGTGCCAGCAGTTACTCCTGGCAGAAGAATTACGAGCAGTACTTC,CASSYSWQKNYEQYF
TRBJ2-1,TRBV5-1,TRBD2,-,TGCGCCAGCAGCTTGGCACTAGCGGCCTACAATGAGCAGTTCTTC,CASSLALAAYNEQFF
TRBJ2-6,TRBV28,TRBD1,few,TGTGCCAGCAGTTCGGGACAGGGGGCCAACGTCCTGACTTTC,CASSSGQGANVLTF
TRBJ1-3,TRBV2,-,few,TGTGCCAGCAGTCAAAATAAGGAGGACACCATATATTTT,CASSQNKEDTIYF